Following are 20 T cell receptor beta chains from one sample sequenced in a study of T cell responses to AZD1222 COVID-19 vaccine. Sequencing was performed with immunoSEQ multiplex PCR; in TCRdb, only in-frame clones are kept and a portion is missing. The table lists more than 110,000 clones, roughly 88% of them singletons. The specimen was peripheral blood, collected on day 0 of AZD1222 vaccination. These TCRs come from an adult in good health.

The CDR3 loop reads CASSTISGTRNQPQHF. The CDR3 region has the DNA TGTGCCAGTAGTACGATCTCCGGGACTAGGAATCAGCCCCAGCATTTT. The V gene is TRBV19, the J gene TRBJ1-5, with D possibly TRBD1 on 5 matching bases. Germline CDR1 is LNHDA and CDR2 is SQIVND (reference sequence). Trimming stripped 4 bases from V and 4 bases from J, with 17 bases between. The CDR3 extends over 16 amino acids.

The chain carries TRBV7-9 and TRBJ1-2; tentatively, D is TRBD1 (6 bases). The germline CDR1 and CDR2 sequences are SEHNR and FQNEAQ (reference sequence). The V and J ends lost 3 bases and 11 bases respectively, with 13 bases between them. The CDR3 loop spans 12 amino acids. For the CDR3, the DNA is TGTGCCAGCAGCTTCGATCAGGGGAGGTACACCTTC. It specifies CASSFDQGRYTF.

The chain uses TRBV2 and TRBJ2-7; weak D call: TRBD1 (5 bases). CDR3 length: 15 amino acids. Germline V gene data show CDR1 as SNHLY and CDR2 as FYNNEI. Trimming left V 6 bases short and J 2 bases short, with 17 bases between. The chain's CDR3 is CASSGTGDPAYEQYF. DNA for the CDR3: TGTGCCAGCAGCGGTACAGGCGATCCCGCCTACGAGCAGTACTTC.

This sequence joins TRBV7-8 and TRBJ1-6; TRBD1 matches at 11 bases. The CDR3 covers 17 residues. V lost 5 bases, J lost 1 base, and 4 bases stayed unmatched. From germline, CDR1 is SGHVS and CDR2 FQNEAQ. CDR3 DNA: TGTGCCAGCAGCCCCGGACAGGGGGCATCCTATAATTCACCCCTCCACTTT. It encodes CASSPGQGASYNSPLHF.

This rearrangement joins TRBV7-6 to TRBJ2-3; 9 positions match TRBD2. Trimming cost V 5 bases and J 0 bases; bases outside gene matches: 6. This CDR3 spans 16 amino acids. Germline V gene data show CDR1 as SGHVS and CDR2 as FNYEAQ. The CDR3 sequence is CASSRLAEGSTDTQYF. CDR3 DNA sequence: TGTGCCAGCAGCCGACTAGCGGAGGGAAGCACAGATACGCAGTATTTT. Full variable domain (remainder filled in from reference TRBV7-6 and TRBJ2-3): GAGVSQSPRYKVTKRGQDVALRCDPISGHVSLYWYRQALGQGPEFLTYFNYEAQQDKSGLPNDRFSAERPEGSISTLTIQRTEQRDSAMYRCASSRLAEGSTDTQYFGPGTRLTVL.

The chain couples TRBV10-3 to TRBJ2-7; D might be TRBD2 (7 bases). Germline V CDR1 and CDR2: ENHRY, SYGVKD. CDR3 length: 15 amino acids. V was clipped by 8 bases and J by 1 base, with 18 bases between them. The chain's CDR3 is CAIGLEGGRSYEQYF. CDR3 in DNA: TGTGCCATCGGGTTGGAGGGGGGGCGTTCCTACGAGCAGTACTTC.

V usage is TRBV30 and J usage is TRBJ1-2, with a weak D call TRBD1 (5 bases). The V gene's germline CDR1 is GTSNPN and CDR2 SVGIG (reference sequence). Trimming pared 8 bases from V and 4 bases from J, leaving 23 bases between. The CDR3 runs 15 residues. The CDR3 nucleotides are TGTGCCGGAACGGATTCCCCCGGGACCTCCTATGGCTACACCTTC. This encodes CAGTDSPGTSYGYTF.

The rearrangement joins TRBV2 to TRBJ1-1, with a tentative D call TRBD1 (5 bases). The CDR3 contains 13 residues. Germline V lookup: CDR1 SNHLY, CDR2 FYNNEI. V was trimmed by 3 bases and J by 11 bases, leaving 16 bases between them. This CDR3 is CASSDGELGGAFF. The CDR3, as DNA: TGTGCCAGCAGTGATGGGGAATTGGGGGGGGCTTTCTTT. The full variable domain, its missing parts supplied by reference TRBV2 and TRBJ1-1, is EPEVTQTPSHQVTQMGQEVILRCVPISNHLYFYWYRQILGQKVEFLVSFYNNEISEKSEIFDDQFSVERPDGSNFTLKIRSTKLEDSAMYFCASSDGELGGAFFGQGTRLTVV.

In this sample, this clone turned up a few times. The rearrangement links TRBV6-2 or TRBV6-3 to TRBJ2-1; TRBD2 aligns across 9 bases. The germline V gene has CDR1 MNHEY and CDR2 SVGEGT. The CDR3 loop spans 15 amino acids. The V segment lost 2 bases and the J segment 14 bases; nucleotides outside the gene matches: 13. CDR3 DNA sequence: TGTGCCAGCAGTTACCCCGGGACTAGCCCTAAAGTGGAGTTCTTC. Its translation is CASSYPGTSPKVEFF.

The rearrangement uses TRBV21-1 and TRBJ1-1. TRBV21-1 is a pseudogene locus. The CDR3 length is 10 residues. CDR3 in DNA: TGTGCCAGCCAAGCCCGGGGGGCTTTCTTT. This codes for CASQARGAFF.

The chain combines TRBV7-9 with TRBJ1-1, with unresolved D. The V and J ends lost 4 bases and 3 bases respectively, with 9 bases between them. CDR3 length: 13 amino acids. Per germline, CDR1 SEHNR and CDR2 FQNEAQ (reference sequence). The CDR3: CASSSTLDTEAFF. CDR3 DNA: TGTGCCAGCAGCTCCACATTGGACACTGAAGCTTTCTTT.

V gene TRBV27 combines with J gene TRBJ1-4, with a possible D match to TRBD1 (6 bases). This CDR3 has 15 amino acids. Trimming removed 4 bases at V and 11 bases at J, with 20 bases between. The germline gives CDR1 MNHEY, CDR2 SMNVEV (reference sequence). CDR3 nucleotides: TGTGCCAGCAGTTCTTACAGGGCACATGATGGGAAACTGTTTTTT. This gives the protein CASSSYRAHDGKLFF.

The CDR3 reads CASKEQETQYF. CDR3 bases: TGTGCCAGCAAGGAGCAAGAGACCCAGTACTTC. The chain carries TRBV28 and TRBJ2-5; D gene unclear. Trimming pared 7 bases from V and 2 bases from J, leaving 5 bases between. Germline V gene sequence: CDR1 MDHEN, CDR2 SYDVKM. This CDR3 has 11 amino acids.

The chain has TRBV2 and TRBJ1-1; D is uncertain. V lost 8 bases and J 0 bases, leaving 13 bases between the germline ends. There are 14 residues in the CDR3. Germline V gene lookup returns CDR1 SNHLY and CDR2 FYNNEI. The CDR3 spells CASRLGRMNTEAFF. CDR3 DNA sequence: TGTGCCAGCCGACTAGGCCGTATGAACACTGAAGCTTTCTTT.

CDR3 region: CASSTPDSSGNTIYF. CDR3 sequence (DNA): TGTGCCAGCAGCACCCCGGACAGCTCTGGAAACACCATATATTTT. The chain recombines TRBV7-9 with TRBJ1-3; D may be TRBD1 (6 bases). The CDR3 has 15 amino acids. Germline lookup yields CDR1 SEHNR and CDR2 FQNEAQ (reference sequence). Trimming took 5 bases from V and 0 from J, leaving 11 bases between them.

The chain couples TRBV6-5 to TRBJ1-2; TRBD1 might be the D (6 bases). V shed 6 bases and J shed 7 bases, with 9 bases lying between them. The CDR3 has 11 residues. Germline CDR1 and CDR2: MNHEY and SVGAGI. The CDR3 sequence is CASRGAAGYTF. The CDR3, as DNA: TGTGCCAGCAGGGGGGCCGCTGGCTACACCTTC.

This rearrangement joins TRBV10-3 to TRBJ1-6; D gene ambiguous. CDR3 length: 15 amino acids. Germline CDR1 and CDR2: ENHRY and SYGVKD. V lost 3 bases to trimming and J lost 1 base, with 7 bases between them. The CDR3 coding sequence is TGTGCCATCAGTGAAACCAGGTCCTATAATTCACCCCTCCACTTT. Protein sequence: CAISETRSYNSPLHF.

V and J are TRBV27 and TRBJ1-1, with 7 positions matching TRBD1. Germline V gene lookup returns CDR1 MNHEY and CDR2 SMNVEV (reference sequence). The CDR3 is 16 amino acids. V was pared by 5 bases and J by 2 bases, with 11 bases of the junction left unmatched. CDR3 protein: CASSKLGGQINTEAFF. Written as DNA, the CDR3 is TGTGCCAGCAGTAAACTTGGGGGACAGATAAACACTGAAGCTTTCTTT.

This clone was observed a few times. The chain has TRBV2 and TRBJ2-3; D not certain. The germline CDR1 and CDR2 sequences are SNHLY and FYNNEI. The CDR3 extends over 11 amino acids. Trimming stripped 2 bases from V and 7 bases from J, with 4 bases between. The CDR3 nucleotides are TGTGCCAGCAGTGAAATGAATACGCAGTATTTT. Encoded protein: CASSEMNTQYF.

The genes are TRBV7-6 and TRBJ1-2; 7 positions match TRBD1. The CDR3 runs 17 residues. The trim removed 1 base at V and 3 bases at J, leaving 11 bases unmatched. Germline V gives CDR1 SGHVS, CDR2 FNYEAQ. DNA for the CDR3: TGTGCCAGCAGCTTAGGAGTGGGTCGCAGGGGGGACTATGGCTACACCTTC. Protein: CASSLGVGRRGDYGYTF.